The clone carrying this T cell receptor beta chain was seen ten or more times. Its antigen is still unknown. These data come from a study of T cells in Graves' hyperthyroidism and ophthalmopathy. Across the study: Peripheral blood sampling occurred at initial diagnosis, before any treatment.

Using RNA transcripts as the source, TCR beta CDR3 regions were amplified. Researchers ran a first-round RT-PCR on the TCR CDR3 using the HTBI primer set. TCRdb redid the calling of the multiplex PCR reads with MiXCR, one entry per CDR3 protein. The profile shows 75,000 to 100,000 distinct CDR3 sequences, roughly 56% of them singletons. The CDR3 length is 14 residues. The V end lost 3 bases, the J end lost 2 bases, and 11 bases lay between the germline ends. CDR1 is WSHSY, CDR2 SAAADI, per germline. Aged 18 to 65, the patients had hyperthyroidism that was newly diagnosed and had lasted under 2 months. Broader study findings: By a 13 V-J model, ophthalmopathy was set apart from stable hyperthyroidism.

The sample comprised blood. This receptor was identified in a woman aged 40 to 55 with Graves' hyperthyroidism. V usage is TRBV10-2 and J usage is TRBJ2-7; the D gene is possibly TRBD1 (5 bases). CDR3 DNA sequence: TGCGCCAGCAGTGAACGTTCAGGGACCTACGAGCAGTACTTC. Its translation: CASSERSGTYEQYF.